This is a list of T cell receptor beta chains from one sample in a study of OX40 agonist ivuxolimab in advanced cancers. Generated by immunoSEQ multiplex PCR, the TCRdb table keeps only in-frame clones and is missing some. This table has 37,000 or so clones, more than 85% appearing once. This specimen consisted of CD4+ or CD8+ T cells sorted from blood, obtained in a trial of the OX40 agonist ivuxolimab. The receptors stem from an adult with an advanced solid tumor such as melanoma, head and neck, liver or kidney cancer. CDR3s include the opening cysteine and the closing phenylalanine or tryptophan. Each record gives: V gene, J gene, clone size, D gene, CDR3 protein, CDR3 DNA. D genes are given only for firm matches. Only part of the rows carry a size: once, few, many, or a class if the clone is expanded.

v_call: TRBV11-2
j_call: TRBJ2-5
clone_size: once
d_call: -
cdr3_aa: CASSFGETQYF
cdr3_nt: TGTGCCAGCAGCTTCGGGGAGACCCAGTACTTC

v_call: TRBV30
j_call: TRBJ2-7
clone_size: -
d_call: -
cdr3_aa: CAGAGQREQYF
cdr3_nt: TGTGCCGGCGCGGGACAGCGGGAGCAGTACTTC

v_call: TRBV4-1
j_call: TRBJ1-5
clone_size: -
d_call: -
cdr3_aa: CASSQPLRGTGSNQPQHF
cdr3_nt: TGCGCCAGCAGCCAACCATTAAGAGGCACAGGGAGCAATCAGCCCCAGCATTTT

v_call: TRBV30
j_call: TRBJ1-2
clone_size: -
d_call: -
cdr3_aa: CAWSVLRGGGYTF
cdr3_nt: TGTGCCTGGAGTGTACTCAGGGGAGGAGGCTACACCTTC

v_call: TRBV5-8
j_call: TRBJ1-5
clone_size: -
d_call: -
cdr3_aa: CASSHIQVGNQPQHF
cdr3_nt: TGTGCCAGCAGCCACATTCAGGTTGGCAATCAGCCCCAGCATTTT

v_call: TRBV6-1
j_call: TRBJ2-5
clone_size: once
d_call: TRBD2
cdr3_aa: CASSLTSGQETQYF
cdr3_nt: TGTGCCAGCAGTCTGACTAGCGGCCAAGAGACCCAGTACTTC

v_call: TRBV19
j_call: TRBJ2-5
clone_size: few
d_call: -
cdr3_aa: CASRDTLRGHEETQYF
cdr3_nt: TGTGCCAGTAGGGACACCTTAAGGGGCCACGAGGAGACCCAGTACTTC

v_call: TRBV4-3
j_call: TRBJ2-1
clone_size: -
d_call: TRBD2
cdr3_aa: CASSQGRLAGGQEQFF
cdr3_nt: TGCGCCAGCAGCCAAGGCCGACTAGCGGGGGGGCAAGAGCAGTTCTTC

v_call: TRBV6-5
j_call: TRBJ1-2
clone_size: -
d_call: TRBD1
cdr3_aa: CASSWRGQGRGNTF
cdr3_nt: TGTGCCAGCAGTTGGCGGGGACAGGGGAGGGGGAACACCTTC

v_call: TRBV5-1
j_call: TRBJ2-7
clone_size: -
d_call: -
cdr3_aa: CASTPPGGTGSYEQYF
cdr3_nt: TGCGCCAGCACCCCCCCGGGGGGGACAGGGTCCTACGAGCAGTACTTC

v_call: TRBV5-1
j_call: TRBJ1-5
clone_size: -
d_call: -
cdr3_aa: CASSLWGGRNQPQHF
cdr3_nt: TGCGCCAGCAGCTTGTGGGGGGGACGGAATCAGCCCCAGCATTTT

v_call: TRBV5-4
j_call: TRBJ1-3
clone_size: -
d_call: -
cdr3_aa: CASSGPGHRRNTIYF
cdr3_nt: TGTGCCAGCAGCGGACCGGGACATAGAAGAAACACCATATATTTT

v_call: TRBV30
j_call: TRBJ1-2
clone_size: few
d_call: -
cdr3_aa: CAYLSQPSYGYTF
cdr3_nt: TGTGCCTACCTATCGCAGCCTAGCTATGGCTACACCTTC

v_call: TRBV9
j_call: TRBJ2-5
clone_size: -
d_call: TRBD1
cdr3_aa: CASSVGTARETQYF
cdr3_nt: TGTGCCAGCAGCGTGGGGACAGCCCGGGAGACCCAGTACTTC

v_call: TRBV7-9
j_call: TRBJ2-5
clone_size: -
d_call: TRBD1
cdr3_aa: CASSQGEKTQYF
cdr3_nt: TGTGCCAGCAGTCAGGGGGAAAAGACCCAGTACTTC

v_call: TRBV7-3
j_call: TRBJ2-3
clone_size: -
d_call: TRBD1
cdr3_aa: CASRPTGSTDTQYF
cdr3_nt: TGTGCCAGCAGACCGACAGGGAGCACAGATACGCAGTATTTT

v_call: TRBV5-6
j_call: TRBJ2-1
clone_size: -
d_call: TRBD2
cdr3_aa: CASSLLGTSGGRDEQFF
cdr3_nt: TGTGCCAGCAGCTTACTCGGGACTAGCGGGGGGAGGGATGAGCAGTTCTTC

v_call: TRBV6-5
j_call: TRBJ1-6
clone_size: -
d_call: -
cdr3_aa: CASSYSLQGPNSPLHF
cdr3_nt: TGTGCCAGCAGTTACTCACTACAGGGCCCTAATTCACCCCTCCACTTT

v_call: TRBV7-9
j_call: TRBJ1-1
clone_size: once
d_call: -
cdr3_aa: CASSSLQGITEAFF
cdr3_nt: TGTGCCAGCAGCTCCCTACAGGGTATTACTGAAGCTTTCTTT

v_call: TRBV5-5
j_call: TRBJ1-5
clone_size: -
d_call: -
cdr3_aa: CASSFVGDQPQHF
cdr3_nt: TGTGCCAGCAGCTTCGTGGGGGATCAGCCCCAGCATTTT

v_call: TRBV29-1
j_call: TRBJ1-1
clone_size: -
d_call: -
cdr3_aa: CSVVEQMNTEAFF
cdr3_nt: TGCAGCGTTGTCGAACAGATGAACACTGAAGCTTTCTTT

v_call: TRBV6-5
j_call: TRBJ2-7
clone_size: -
d_call: TRBD1
cdr3_aa: CASTPRGQGYDEQYF
cdr3_nt: TGTGCCAGCACCCCCCGGGGACAGGGGTACGACGAGCAGTACTTC

v_call: TRBV7-2
j_call: TRBJ2-5
clone_size: -
d_call: TRBD2
cdr3_aa: CASSSGLAGIQETQYF
cdr3_nt: TGTGCCAGCAGCTCCGGACTAGCGGGGATCCAAGAGACCCAGTACTTC

v_call: TRBV27
j_call: TRBJ2-5
clone_size: -
d_call: -
cdr3_aa: CASSPRGRGQETQYF
cdr3_nt: TGTGCCAGCAGTCCCAGGGGCAGGGGCCAAGAGACCCAGTACTTC

v_call: TRBV19
j_call: TRBJ2-1
clone_size: -
d_call: TRBD1
cdr3_aa: CASSTPDRANEQFF
cdr3_nt: TGTGCCAGTAGTACCCCCGACAGGGCCAATGAGCAGTTCTTC

v_call: TRBV7-6
j_call: TRBJ1-1
clone_size: -
d_call: TRBD1
cdr3_aa: CASSLLTGDPMNTEAFF
cdr3_nt: TGTGCCAGCAGCTTATTAACAGGGGATCCCATGAACACTGAAGCTTTCTTT

v_call: TRBV6-5
j_call: TRBJ2-1
clone_size: -
d_call: TRBD1
cdr3_aa: CASSADRVDEQFF
cdr3_nt: TGTGCCAGCAGTGCGGACAGGGTTGATGAGCAGTTCTTC

v_call: TRBV9
j_call: TRBJ1-2
clone_size: -
d_call: TRBD1
cdr3_aa: CASSAPRQGGYTF
cdr3_nt: TGTGCCAGCAGCGCCCCCCGACAGGGAGGCTACACCTTC

v_call: TRBV7-2
j_call: TRBJ2-3
clone_size: -
d_call: TRBD2
cdr3_aa: CASSELAGGLTDTQYF
cdr3_nt: TGTGCCAGCAGCGAACTAGCGGGGGGATTGACAGATACGCAGTATTTT

v_call: TRBV7-3
j_call: TRBJ2-1
clone_size: few
d_call: -
cdr3_aa: CASSYSVGVAYEQFF
cdr3_nt: TGTGCCAGCAGCTATTCAGTCGGGGTAGCCTATGAGCAGTTCTTC

v_call: TRBV4-1
j_call: TRBJ1-5
clone_size: -
d_call: TRBD1
cdr3_aa: CASSQDVIPGQGRYQPQHF
cdr3_nt: TGCGCCAGCAGCCAAGATGTGATTCCGGGACAGGGGAGGTATCAGCCCCAGCATTTT

v_call: TRBV7-6
j_call: TRBJ2-1
clone_size: -
d_call: TRBD2
cdr3_aa: CASSKVDRGGRYNEQFF
cdr3_nt: TGTGCCAGCAGCAAAGTAGATCGGGGGGGCAGATACAATGAGCAGTTCTTC

v_call: TRBV6-5
j_call: TRBJ2-1
clone_size: once
d_call: TRBD1
cdr3_aa: CASSYSPGQAYNEQFF
cdr3_nt: TGTGCCAGCAGTTACTCACCGGGACAGGCTTACAATGAGCAGTTCTTC

v_call: TRBV19
j_call: TRBJ2-3
clone_size: -
d_call: -
cdr3_aa: CASSAPLDRAIRTDTQYF
cdr3_nt: TGTGCCAGTAGTGCCCCCCTTGACCGGGCCATCCGCACAGATACGCAGTATTTT

v_call: TRBV4-1
j_call: TRBJ2-3
clone_size: -
d_call: -
cdr3_aa: CASSQWVGDTDTQYF
cdr3_nt: TGCGCCAGCAGCCAATGGGTGGGAGACACAGATACGCAGTATTTT

v_call: TRBV5-1
j_call: TRBJ1-1
clone_size: -
d_call: -
cdr3_aa: CASRQAEGGAGEAFF
cdr3_nt: TGCGCCAGCAGACAGGCAGAGGGGGGCGCGGGTGAAGCTTTCTTT

v_call: TRBV19
j_call: TRBJ1-3
clone_size: -
d_call: -
cdr3_aa: CASKPGRPWVSGNTIYF
cdr3_nt: TGTGCCAGTAAACCAGGAAGGCCATGGGTCTCTGGAAACACCATATATTTT

v_call: TRBV10-3
j_call: TRBJ1-2
clone_size: -
d_call: TRBD1
cdr3_aa: CAISPGTGTSGYTF
cdr3_nt: TGTGCCATCAGTCCCGGGACAGGGACAAGTGGCTACACCTTC

v_call: TRBV25-1
j_call: TRBJ2-5
clone_size: -
d_call: -
cdr3_aa: CASTGRNQETQYF
cdr3_nt: TGTGCCAGCACCGGACGGAACCAAGAGACCCAGTACTTC

v_call: TRBV7-2
j_call: TRBJ2-3
clone_size: -
d_call: -
cdr3_aa: CASSLYGLPPSTDTQYF
cdr3_nt: TGTGCCAGCAGCTTATACGGACTCCCCCCTAGCACAGATACGCAGTATTTT

v_call: TRBV5-4
j_call: TRBJ1-2
clone_size: -
d_call: -
cdr3_aa: CASSLASGVRYGYTF
cdr3_nt: TGTGCCAGCAGCTTGGCGTCGGGGGTACGGTATGGCTACACCTTC

v_call: TRBV5-1
j_call: TRBJ2-3
clone_size: -
d_call: -
cdr3_aa: CASSLLGGASGTDTQYF
cdr3_nt: TGCGCCAGCAGCTTGCTGGGGGGGGCTTCAGGCACAGATACGCAGTATTTT

v_call: TRBV7-2
j_call: TRBJ2-3
clone_size: -
d_call: TRBD1
cdr3_aa: CASSSGTGYTDTQYF
cdr3_nt: TGTGCCAGCAGCTCCGGGACAGGGTACACAGATACGCAGTATTTT